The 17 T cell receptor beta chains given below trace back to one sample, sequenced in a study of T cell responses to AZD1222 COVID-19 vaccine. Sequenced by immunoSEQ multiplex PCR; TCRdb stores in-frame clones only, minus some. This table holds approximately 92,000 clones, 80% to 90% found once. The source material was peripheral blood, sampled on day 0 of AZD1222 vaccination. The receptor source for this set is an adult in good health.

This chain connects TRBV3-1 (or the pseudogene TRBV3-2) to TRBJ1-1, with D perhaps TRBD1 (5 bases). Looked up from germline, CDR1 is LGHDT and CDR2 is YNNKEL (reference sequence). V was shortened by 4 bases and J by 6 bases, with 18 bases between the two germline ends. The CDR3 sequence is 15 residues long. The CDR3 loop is CASSPLGGVDPEAFF. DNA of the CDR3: TGTGCCAGCAGCCCCCTGGGAGGGGTCGATCCTGAAGCTTTCTTT.

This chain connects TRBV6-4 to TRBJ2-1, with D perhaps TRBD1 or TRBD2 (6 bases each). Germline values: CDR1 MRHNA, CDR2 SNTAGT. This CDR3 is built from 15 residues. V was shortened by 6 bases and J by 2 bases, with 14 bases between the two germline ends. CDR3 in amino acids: CASSGGLPPYNEQFF. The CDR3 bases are TGTGCCAGCAGCGGGGGCCTACCCCCCTACAATGAGCAGTTCTTC.

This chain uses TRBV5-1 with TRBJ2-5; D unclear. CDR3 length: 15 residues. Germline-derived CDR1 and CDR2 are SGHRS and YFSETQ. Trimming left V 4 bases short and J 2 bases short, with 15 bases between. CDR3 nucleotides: TGCGCCAGCAGCCCTTACCCCTTTGAACAAGAGACCCAGTACTTC. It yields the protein CASSPYPFEQETQYF. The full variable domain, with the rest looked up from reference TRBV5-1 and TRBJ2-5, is KAGVTQTPRYLIKTRGQQVTLSCSPISGHRSVSWYQQTPGQGLQFLFEYFSETQRNKGNFPGRFSGRQFSNSRSEMNVSTLELGDSALYLCASSPYPFEQETQYFGPGTRLLVL.

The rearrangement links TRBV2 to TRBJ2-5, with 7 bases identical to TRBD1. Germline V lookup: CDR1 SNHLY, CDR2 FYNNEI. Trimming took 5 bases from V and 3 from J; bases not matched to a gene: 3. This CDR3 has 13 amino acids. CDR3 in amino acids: CASSRGTEETQYF. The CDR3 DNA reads TGTGCCAGCAGTAGGGGGACAGAAGAGACCCAGTACTTC.

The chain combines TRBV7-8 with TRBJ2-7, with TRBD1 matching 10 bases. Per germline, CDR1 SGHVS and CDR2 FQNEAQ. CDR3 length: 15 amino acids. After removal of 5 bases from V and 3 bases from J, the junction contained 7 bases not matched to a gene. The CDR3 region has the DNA TGTGCCAGCAGCGTAACCAGGACAGGGGGCTACGAGCAGTACTTC. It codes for CASSVTRTGGYEQYF.

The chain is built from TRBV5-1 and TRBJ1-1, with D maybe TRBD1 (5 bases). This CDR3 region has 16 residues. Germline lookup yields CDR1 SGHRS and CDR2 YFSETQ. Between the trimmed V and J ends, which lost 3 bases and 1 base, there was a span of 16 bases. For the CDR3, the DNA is TGCGCCAGCAGCTCCGGGACCCAGCCCGAGAACACTGAAGCTTTCTTT. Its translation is CASSSGTQPENTEAFF.

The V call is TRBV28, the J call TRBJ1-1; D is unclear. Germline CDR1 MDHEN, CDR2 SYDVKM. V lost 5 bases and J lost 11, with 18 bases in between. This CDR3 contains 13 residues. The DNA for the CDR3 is TGTGCCAGCAGTCTCTCCCAGGTCGGGGTTGCTTTCTTT. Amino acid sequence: CASSLSQVGVAFF.

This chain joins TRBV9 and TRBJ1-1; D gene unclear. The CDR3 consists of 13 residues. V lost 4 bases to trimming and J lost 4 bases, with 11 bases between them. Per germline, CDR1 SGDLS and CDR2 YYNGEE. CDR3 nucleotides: TGTGCCAGCAGCCCGCAGGTTGGCACTGAAGCTTTCTTT. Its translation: CASSPQVGTEAFF.

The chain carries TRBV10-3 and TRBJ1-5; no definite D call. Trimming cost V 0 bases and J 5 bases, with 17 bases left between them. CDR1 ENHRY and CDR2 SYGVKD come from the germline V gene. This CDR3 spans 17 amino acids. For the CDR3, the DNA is TGTGCCATCAGTGAGTCGGGTAAAGGCACCGACTATCAGCCCCAGCATTTT. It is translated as CAISESGKGTDYQPQHF.

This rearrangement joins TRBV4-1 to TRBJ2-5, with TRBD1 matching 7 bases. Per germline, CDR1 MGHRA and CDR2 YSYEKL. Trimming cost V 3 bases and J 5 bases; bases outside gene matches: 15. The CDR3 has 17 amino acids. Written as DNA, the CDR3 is TGCGCCAGCAGCCAGAAGCTTAAACCGGGACAGAAGGAGACCCAGTACTTC. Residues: CASSQKLKPGQKETQYF.

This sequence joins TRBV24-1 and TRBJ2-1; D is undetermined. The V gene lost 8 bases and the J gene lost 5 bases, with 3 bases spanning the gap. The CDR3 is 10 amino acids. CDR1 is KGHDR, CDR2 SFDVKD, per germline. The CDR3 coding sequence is TGTGCCACCACGGACAATGAGCAGTTCTTC. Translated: CATTDNEQFF.

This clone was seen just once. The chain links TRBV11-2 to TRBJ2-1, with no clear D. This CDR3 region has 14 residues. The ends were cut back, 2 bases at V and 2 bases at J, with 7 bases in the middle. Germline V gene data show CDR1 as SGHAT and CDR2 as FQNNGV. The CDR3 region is CASSLSGPYNEQFF. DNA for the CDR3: TGTGCCAGCAGCTTAAGTGGGCCCTACAATGAGCAGTTCTTC.

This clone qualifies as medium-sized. The CDR3 coding sequence is TGCGCCAGCAGCTTGGAGGCAAGGAACACTGAAGCTTTCTTT. It codes for CASSLEARNTEAFF. The V call is TRBV5-1, the J call TRBJ1-1; unclear D gene. Trimming removed 0 bases at V and 1 base at J, with 7 bases between. CDR1 and CDR2 from the germline V gene are SGHRS and YFSETQ. CDR3 length equals 14 residues.

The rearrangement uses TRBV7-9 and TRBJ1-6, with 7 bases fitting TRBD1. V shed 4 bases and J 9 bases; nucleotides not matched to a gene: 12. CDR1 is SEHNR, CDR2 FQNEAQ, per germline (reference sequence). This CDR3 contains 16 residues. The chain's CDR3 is CASSSPSRGDGSPLHF. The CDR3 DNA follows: TGTGCCAGCAGCTCTCCATCCAGGGGGGATGGTTCACCCCTCCACTTT.

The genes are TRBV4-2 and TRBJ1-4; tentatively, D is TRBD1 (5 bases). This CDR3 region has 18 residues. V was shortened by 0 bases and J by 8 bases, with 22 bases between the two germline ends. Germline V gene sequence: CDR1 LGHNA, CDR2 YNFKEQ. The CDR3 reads CASSQDGGRPGGEEKLFF. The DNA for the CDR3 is TGTGCCAGCAGCCAAGATGGAGGGAGGCCTGGGGGAGAAGAAAAACTGTTTTTT.

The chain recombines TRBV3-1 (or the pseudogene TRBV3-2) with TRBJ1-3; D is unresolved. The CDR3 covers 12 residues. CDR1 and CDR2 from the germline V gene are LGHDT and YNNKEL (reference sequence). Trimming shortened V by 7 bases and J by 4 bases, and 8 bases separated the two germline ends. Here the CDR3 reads CASTSGGNTIYF. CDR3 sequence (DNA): TGTGCCAGCACCTCAGGCGGAAACACCATATATTTT.

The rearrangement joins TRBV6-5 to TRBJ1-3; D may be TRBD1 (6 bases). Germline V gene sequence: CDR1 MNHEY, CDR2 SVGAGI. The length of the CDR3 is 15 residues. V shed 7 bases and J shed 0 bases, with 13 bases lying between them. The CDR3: CASIKTGSSGNTIYF. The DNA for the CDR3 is TGTGCCAGCATCAAAACAGGGTCCTCTGGAAACACCATATATTTT.